Presented here are 19 T cell receptor beta chains from one specimen sequenced in a study of blood T cell repertoires in COVID-19. Libraries were prepared by immunoSEQ multiplex PCR; TCRdb keeps only in-frame clonotypes and omits some of them. Seen here are under 200,000 clones, 82% observed once, and the top ten hold around 18%. Sequences were obtained from PBMCs or T cells enriched from blood (not recorded which). The receptors come from a man in his sixties who had recovered from COVID-19.

V is TRBV4-2 and J is TRBJ2-1; 9 positions agree with TRBD1. Trimming took 2 bases from V and 8 from J; bases not matched to a gene: 7. Germline V CDR1 and CDR2: LGHNA, YNFKEQ. The CDR3 extends over 15 amino acids. The CDR3 DNA reads as TGTGCCAGCAGCCAACCAGGGACAGGGTCGGATGAGCAGTTCTTC. It is translated as CASSQPGTGSDEQFF.

The chain is built from TRBV7-2 and TRBJ2-1; 8 nucleotides match TRBD2. This CDR3 has 16 residues. The germline V gene encodes CDR1 SGHTA and CDR2 FQGNSA. V shed 0 bases and J 6 bases; nucleotides not matched to a gene: 7. CDR3 residues: CASSLASGRVGNEQFF. CDR3 bases: TGTGCCAGCAGCTTAGCGTCCGGGAGGGTCGGCAATGAGCAGTTCTTC.

The chain carries TRBV7-3 and TRBJ1-2; 8 nucleotides align to TRBD1. CDR1 and CDR2 (germline): SGHTA, FQGTGA. The CDR3 contains 15 residues. V lost 5 bases to trimming and J lost 2 bases; unmatched junction nucleotides: 7. The CDR3 reads CASSRETGVNYGYTF. The CDR3 nucleotides read TGTGCCAGCAGCCGAGAGACAGGGGTGAACTATGGCTACACCTTC.

This clone showed up just a few times. The chain is built from TRBV15 and TRBJ1-1, with D possibly TRBD1 on 5 matching bases. Germline CDR1 and CDR2: LNHNV and YYDKDF (reference sequence). This CDR3 is built from 15 residues. V was clipped by 0 bases and J by 4 bases, with 12 bases between them. DNA for the CDR3: TGTGCCACCAGCAGAGAGGCAGGGAGGGCCACTGAAGCTTTCTTT. It is translated as CATSREAGRATEAFF.

This chain connects TRBV18 to TRBJ1-3, with D maybe TRBD1 (6 bases). V was pared by 3 bases and J by 4 bases, with 7 bases between. This CDR3 has 13 residues. From germline, CDR1 is KGHSH and CDR2 LQKENI. The CDR3: CASSPGTGNTIYF. The CDR3 nucleotides are TGTGCCAGCTCACCGGGGACAGGAAACACCATATATTTT. The variable domain in full, with the rest retrieved from reference TRBV18 and TRBJ1-3, is NAGVMQNPRHLVRRRGQEARLRCSPMKGHSHVYWYRQLPEEGLKFMVYLQKENIIDESGMPKERFSAEFPKEGPSILRIQQVVRGDSAAYFCASSPGTGNTIYFGEGSWLTVV.

This clone came up a few times. V gene TRBV11-3 combines with J gene TRBJ2-1; 9 bases fit TRBD1. V dropped 5 bases and J dropped 10; count of bases not matched to a gene: 15. The CDR3 length is 16 residues. The V gene's germline CDR1 is SGHNT and CDR2 YENEEA. CDR3 sequence: CASSPQTGTGSGEQFF. The CDR3 nucleotides read TGTGCCAGCAGCCCGCAAACCGGGACAGGGAGTGGGGAGCAGTTCTTC.

This chain links TRBV28 with TRBJ2-3; no clear D. V lost 6 bases, J lost 3 bases, and 10 bases lay in between. Germline V gives CDR1 MDHEN, CDR2 SYDVKM. This CDR3 comprises 13 residues. For the CDR3, the DNA is TGTGCCAGCAGCCCTGTTATTACAGATACGCAGTATTTT. Residues: CASSPVITDTQYF.

The genes are TRBV6-4 and TRBJ2-4; 7 nucleotides match TRBD1. Germline V gene lookup returns CDR1 MRHNA and CDR2 SNTAGT. There are 18 residues in the CDR3. J gave up 0 bases and V 1 base, and 9 bases lay outside the gene matches. This chain's CDR3 is CASSDYRRDSLAKNIQYF. The CDR3 nucleotides read TGTGCCAGCAGTGACTACCGACGGGACAGTCTAGCCAAAAACATTCAGTACTTC.

The chain couples TRBV3-1 (or the pseudogene TRBV3-2) to TRBJ1-2; 7 nucleotides line up with TRBD1. This CDR3 spans 13 amino acids. CDR1 is LGHDT and CDR2 is YNNKEL in the germline V gene (reference sequence). The ends lost 3 bases at V and 7 bases at J; junction bases unmatched: 5. The CDR3 is CASSHNRGSGYTF. In nucleotides, the CDR3 is TGTGCCAGCAGCCATAACAGGGGTAGTGGCTACACCTTC.

The genes are TRBV11-2 and TRBJ1-6; D might be TRBD1 (6 bases). V lost 0 bases to trimming and J lost 7 bases, with 25 bases between them. The CDR3 consists of 20 residues. Germline V gives CDR1 SGHAT, CDR2 FQNNGV. The CDR3 nucleotides read TGTGCCAGCAGCTTAGAAGCAAAGACAGGAATCGTAATATCGAATTCACCCCTCCACTTT. As protein: CASSLEAKTGIVISNSPLHF.

This chain uses TRBV5-1 with TRBJ2-5, with a tentative D call TRBD1 (6 bases). V was cut by 5 bases and J by 2 bases, with 13 bases left in between. The CDR3 has 14 amino acids. Germline V gene lookup returns CDR1 SGHRS and CDR2 YFSETQ. CDR3 DNA: TGCGCCAGCAGTAGAGGACAGCTTCAAGAGACCCAGTACTTC. Its translation is CASSRGQLQETQYF. Using reference TRBV5-1 and TRBJ2-5 for the parts outside the CDR3, the full variable domain is KAGVTQTPRYLIKTRGQQVTLSCSPISGHRSVSWYQQTPGQGLQFLFEYFSETQRNKGNFPGRFSGRQFSNSRSEMNVSTLELGDSALYLCASSRGQLQETQYFGPGTRLLVL.

The gene calls are TRBV5-1 and TRBJ2-3; a possible D gene is TRBD2 (5 bases). Germline V gene sequence: CDR1 SGHRS, CDR2 YFSETQ. The CDR3 spans 13 residues. The V end was cut by 4 bases, the J end by 9 bases, with 15 bases between. DNA for the CDR3: TGCGCCAGCAGCACTGAGGGTGGGGAGACGCAGTATTTT. Amino acid sequence: CASSTEGGETQYF.

In its sample, this clone was seen once. This chain links TRBV19 with TRBJ2-3; 10 nucleotides line up with TRBD2. V shed 0 bases, J shed 1 base, and the junction held 1 base outside the gene matches. The CDR3 contains 16 residues. Germline assignment: CDR1 LNHDA and CDR2 SQIVND (reference sequence). CDR3: CASSIDLAGGTDTQYF. In nucleotides, the CDR3 is TGTGCCAGTAGTATAGATCTAGCGGGAGGCACAGATACGCAGTATTTT.

The V and J genes are TRBV3-1 (or the pseudogene TRBV3-2) and TRBJ2-5; D is undetermined. CDR3 length: 15 residues. V lost 0 bases and J lost 2, with 10 bases in between. Germline V CDR1 and CDR2: LGHDT, YNNKEL (reference sequence). In nucleotides, the CDR3 is TGTGCCAGCAGCCAAGATCCTCACAGACAAGAGACCCAGTACTTC. Translation gives CASSQDPHRQETQYF.

This clone was counted a single time. The chain is built from TRBV5-1 and TRBJ2-5; TRBD2 aligns across 14 bases. This CDR3 is built from 15 residues. V shed 4 bases, J shed 5 bases, and the junction held 4 bases outside the gene matches. Germline values: CDR1 SGHRS, CDR2 YFSETQ. DNA for the CDR3: TGCGCCAGCAGCCTGGGACTAGCGGGAGTTGAGACCCAGTACTTC. This translates into CASSLGLAGVETQYF.

The rearrangement links TRBV6-5 to TRBJ2-3; 7 bases are shared with TRBD2. The germline V gene encodes CDR1 MNHEY and CDR2 SVGAGI. With V trimmed by 8 bases and J by 5 bases, 10 bases remained unmatched. CDR3 size: 14 residues. The CDR3 sequence is CASVEVAGGDTQYF. The CDR3 DNA reads TGTGCCAGCGTCGAGGTAGCGGGCGGAGATACGCAGTATTTT.

The V call is TRBV18, the J call TRBJ2-3, with unresolved D. The CDR3 length is 18 residues. Trimming took off 2 bases at V and 0 bases at J, with 18 bases between the two ends. Germline CDR1 reads KGHSH; CDR2 reads LQKENI. Written as DNA, the CDR3 is TGTGCCAGCTCACCAAAAAACCCCGGCGCAGGAAGCACAGATACGCAGTATTTT. Protein sequence: CASSPKNPGAGSTDTQYF.

DNA of the CDR3: TGTGCCAGCAGTCGGACTAGCGGGACTGTTAACTACGAGCAGTACTTC. This translates into CASSRTSGTVNYEQYF. The chain recombines TRBV11-1 with TRBJ2-7, with 12 bases aligning to TRBD2. Germline V CDR1 and CDR2: SGHAT, FQDESV (reference sequence). The CDR3 consists of 16 residues. The trim removed 6 bases at V and 3 bases at J, leaving 9 bases unmatched.

The chain combines TRBV29-1 with TRBJ1-1; TRBD1 matches 8 bases. This CDR3 spans 13 amino acids. The V and J ends lost 7 bases and 3 bases, in that order; junction bases with no gene match: 7. From germline, CDR1 is SQVTM and CDR2 ANQGSEA. The CDR3 sequence is CSADRGRYTEAFF. CDR3 sequence (DNA): TGCAGCGCTGACAGGGGCCGGTACACTGAAGCTTTCTTT.